The T cell receptor (beta chain) described here comes from a study of radiotherapy plus CTLA-4 blockade in lung cancer. On the study more broadly: There were objective responses in 18% of patients, and around 31% had disease control.

On this clone itself: The antigen is unknown.

Focal radiation was given together with CTLA-4 blockade (ipilimumab) to patients with chemo-refractory metastatic non-small-cell lung cancer. Broader study findings: Early clonal dynamics of blood T cells, together with interferon-beta, were reported as the best response predictor. In blood, tumor-derived TCR clones expanded after radiotherapy plus ipilimumab.

Assay used: immunoSEQ multiplex PCR; TCRdb lists only in-frame clones, some missing. The profile shows more than 35,000 clones, about 85% of them singletons. CDR1 and CDR2 from the germline V gene are KGHSH and LQKENI. J was trimmed by 9 bases and V by 1 base; bases with no gene match: 6. The CDR3 has 15 amino acids. The sample here was peripheral blood, taken from a patient treated with radiotherapy plus ipilimumab. This receptor was taken from a human donor with non-small cell lung cancer who had stable disease on radiotherapy plus ipilimumab. The chain links TRBV18 to TRBJ1-6, with 7 bases lining up with TRBD1. This chain's CDR3 is CASSPQTGETSPLHF. DNA for the CDR3: TGTGCCAGCTCACCACAAACAGGGGAGACTTCACCCCTCCACTTT.